This T cell receptor (beta chain) appears in the sequencing data of a study of metastatic and nonmetastatic thyroid tumors. Overall study context: Samples came from malignant and benign thyroid patients, and repertoires were compared across blood and tumor or nodule tissue.

Germline V gene sequence: CDR1 MDHEN, CDR2 SYDVKM. This CDR3 is 14 amino acids long. The V gene lost 2 bases and the J gene lost 2 bases, with 9 bases spanning the gap. No treatment had been given to any patient before thyroid surgery. Per the original data handling: A distant-metastasis classifier for papillary thyroid cancer was built using CDR3 differences across clinicopathological groups. TCRdb reprocessed the PCR reads using MiXCR. TCRdb's processing, not the authors' own work, is the source of the V and J calls. The sample consists of 20,000 or so clones, approximately 22% of them appearing once. Study-level points and caveats: Benign nodules were reported to have significantly lower TCR beta diversity than malignant thyroid tumors, in blood and tumor.

This clone was detected a few times. No antigen is known for it. The sequence was collected from a female donor with papillary thyroid cancer or a benign thyroid nodule (not recorded which). Some clones in this sample may be carry-over from other donors' samples. Material for sequencing was adjacent normal tissue. The rearrangement links TRBV28 to TRBJ1-2; D ambiguous. CDR3 DNA sequence: TGTGCCAGCAGTTTACCCGGCAGCAACTATGGCTACACCTTC. It specifies CASSLPGSNYGYTF.